The rows below give T cell receptor beta chains drawn from one sample of a study of monozygotic twins with cystic fibrosis. Assay used: immunoSEQ multiplex PCR; TCRdb lists only in-frame clones, some missing. The table lists about 22,000 clones, about 97% of them singletons. Sequenced: blood. Receptors were obtained from a girl aged 5-17 years with cystic fibrosis. Both conserved end residues are part of each CDR3. The order of the fields is V gene, D gene, J gene, clone size, CDR3 protein, CDR3 DNA. The D gene is left open where the match is weak. Part of the rows lack a size; the others show once, few, many or a class for expanded clones.

TRBV7-2	TRBD2	TRBJ2-4	NA	CASSLSGQREIQYF	TGTGCCAGCAGCTTATCTGGTCAGCGGGAAATTCAGTACTTC
TRBV13	NA	TRBJ2-3	NA	CASSLVLLAADTQYF	TGTGCCAGCAGCTTAGTTCTCCTAGCAGCCGATACGCAGTATTTT
TRBV19	NA	TRBJ1-1	few	CASSRTQGAEAFF	TGTGCCAGTAGCCGAACACAGGGAGCTGAAGCTTTCTTT
TRBV4-1	NA	TRBJ2-2	NA	CASSPTGITGELFF	TGCGCCAGCAGCCCTACAGGGATCACCGGGGAGCTGTTTTTT
TRBV11-2	TRBD1	TRBJ1-4	NA	CASSLSRGGATNEKLFF	TGTGCCAGCAGCTTATCCAGGGGGGGTGCAACTAATGAAAAACTGTTTTTT
TRBV15	TRBD1	TRBJ2-3	NA	CATSRGDRVGGTDTQYF	TGTGCCACCAGCAGGGGGGACAGGGTTGGAGGAACAGATACGCAGTATTTT
TRBV7-9	NA	TRBJ1-4	NA	CASSPRSTIGEKLFF	TGTGCCAGCAGCCCTAGATCAACGATAGGTGAAAAACTGTTTTTT
TRBV7-2	NA	TRBJ1-2	NA	CASSWGGYRDRYGYTF	TGTGCCAGCAGCTGGGGCGGTTACAGGGATCGCTATGGCTACACCTTC
TRBV4-3	TRBD1	TRBJ1-4	NA	CASSRYSDRVAEKLFF	TGCGCCAGCAGCCGTTATTCGGACAGGGTTGCCGAAAAACTGTTTTTT
TRBV7-9	NA	TRBJ2-3	NA	CASSLGTGRLADTQYF	TGTGCCAGCAGCTTAGGTACCGGACGTTTAGCAGATACGCAGTATTTT
TRBV4-1	TRBD1	TRBJ1-2	NA	CASSQVLGQKYGYTF	TGCGCCAGCAGCCAAGTTTTGGGACAGAAATATGGCTACACCTTC
TRBV29-1	TRBD1	TRBJ1-2	NA	CSVEPARGQDYGYTF	TGCAGCGTTGAACCCGCCAGGGGGCAAGATTATGGCTACACCTTC
TRBV29-1	TRBD1	TRBJ2-2	NA	CSVGTANTGELFF	TGCAGCGTCGGGACAGCCAACACCGGGGAGCTGTTTTTT
TRBV7-2	NA	TRBJ2-7	NA	CASAPGGWTTYEQYF	TGTGCCAGCGCCCCCGGAGGATGGACAACCTACGAGCAGTACTTC
TRBV19	TRBD1	TRBJ2-3	NA	CASSANLGQGAFTDTQYF	TGTGCCAGTAGCGCCAACCTCGGACAGGGGGCCTTCACAGATACGCAGTATTTT
TRBV2	NA	TRBJ2-7	NA	CASSGGSYEQYF	TGTGCCAGCAGTGGAGGTTCCTACGAGCAGTACTTC
TRBV7-9	TRBD1	TRBJ1-1	NA	CASSPGTGELTGNTEAFF	TGTGCCAGCAGCCCCGGGACAGGAGAATTGACGGGGAACACTGAAGCTTTCTTT
TRBV2	TRBD1	TRBJ1-1	NA	CASSPQTGGRTEAFF	TGTGCCAGCAGCCCTCAGACAGGGGGGAGAACTGAAGCTTTCTTT
TRBV10-3	TRBD2	TRBJ2-1	once	CATQGLAGDQNNEQFF	TGTGCCACCCAGGGACTAGCGGGAGATCAGAACAATGAGCAGTTCTTC
TRBV19	NA	TRBJ1-2	once	CASSPKGRQDSLWGYTF	TGTGCCAGTAGCCCAAAGGGTCGACAGGACTCTCTATGGGGCTACACCTTC
TRBV27	NA	TRBJ2-3	NA	CASSLFRGSGDTQYF	TGTGCCAGCAGTTTATTTCGTGGTTCAGGTGATACGCAGTATTTT
TRBV5-6	NA	TRBJ2-3	NA	CASSLRGSDTQYF	TGTGCCAGCAGCTTAAGGGGGAGCGATACGCAGTATTTT
TRBV9	TRBD1	TRBJ2-7	NA	CASSARTGAPYEQYF	TGTGCCAGCAGCGCGCGGACAGGGGCTCCCTACGAGCAGTACTTC
TRBV30	TRBD2	TRBJ2-2	NA	CAWGTPGLAGRAGELFF	TGTGCCTGGGGAACTCCGGGACTAGCGGGAAGAGCCGGGGAGCTGTTTTTT
TRBV9	NA	TRBJ1-3	NA	CASSESSGNTIYF	TGTGCCAGCAGCGAGAGCTCTGGAAACACCATATATTTT
TRBV5-8	NA	TRBJ2-5	NA	CASSLHWETQYF	TGTGCCAGCAGCTTGCATTGGGAGACCCAGTACTTC
TRBV6-1	NA	TRBJ1-2	NA	CASSPGSYGYTF	TGTGCCAGCAGTCCGGGGAGCTATGGCTACACCTTC
TRBV14	TRBD2	TRBJ2-1	NA	CASSPLAGLQNEQFF	TGTGCCAGCAGCCCCTTAGCGGGATTACAGAATGAGCAGTTCTTC
TRBV27	NA	TRBJ2-3	NA	CASSPRTDTQYF	TGTGCCAGCAGTCCCCGCACAGATACGCAGTATTTT